This T cell receptor beta chain was observed in a study of PD-1 blockade in classical Hodgkin lymphoma. Study at large: Nivolumab was administered to patients intravenously at 3 mg/kg every 2 weeks. Overall study findings and caveats: Underlying causes for the observed repertoire differences were not defined, possibly disease activity or prior therapy. Significantly greater TCR diversity emerged by C4D1 in CD4+ cells but not CD8+ cells.

CDR3 length: 13 residues. Trimming took off 2 bases at V and 2 bases at J, with 7 bases between the two ends. Germline assignment: CDR1 ENHRY and CDR2 SYGVKD. Noted time point: cycle 4 day 1 (C4D1), after 5 to 7 weeks of nivolumab. Brentuximab vedotin exposure varied among the patients, all of whom had relapsed after autologous stem cell transplantation. Complete response, partial response or progressive disease made up the best responses. Produced via immunoSEQ multiplex PCR; TCRdb's table is partial and in-frame only. This sample has approximately 84,000 clones, with nearly 85% found just once. As for this clone: As yet, its antigen is unknown.

The sequencing used peripheral blood mononuclear cells (PBMCs), collected before the fourth cycle of nivolumab. The source is a human donor with classical Hodgkin lymphoma. The V and J genes are TRBV10-3 and TRBJ2-7; perhaps TRBD1 as D (5 bases). CDR3 amino acids: CAISEQDTYEQYF. In DNA form, the CDR3 reads TGTGCCATCAGTGAGCAGGACACCTACGAGCAGTACTTC.